The 4 T cell receptor beta chains listed next were all sequenced from one sample in a study of shared clonotypes between healthy human individuals. Produced via immunoSEQ multiplex PCR; TCRdb's table is partial and in-frame only. The sample shows roughly 1,000,000 clones, around three quarters of them seen only once. Sequenced material: memory CD4+ T cells from PBMCs. Subset meaning: CD45RA-negative fraction. These receptors all come from a man between 18 and 29 years old in good health. Some clones in this sample may be carry-over from other donors' samples.

The rearrangement uses TRBV27 and TRBJ1-5, with D maybe TRBD1 (5 bases). Trimming removed 3 bases at V and 1 base at J, with 10 bases between. The CDR3 runs to 15 residues. The germline gives CDR1 MNHEY, CDR2 SMNVEV (reference sequence). CDR3 sequence (DNA): TGTGCCAGCAGTTTGGAGGGACTCAGCAATCAGCCCCAGCATTTT. Its translation: CASSLEGLSNQPQHF.

V gene TRBV5-6 combines with J gene TRBJ1-1; 7 bases are shared with TRBD1. The CDR3 has 14 amino acids. Germline V gene data show CDR1 as SGHDT and CDR2 as YYEEEE. The trim removed 1 base at V and 3 bases at J, leaving 3 bases unmatched. This chain's CDR3 is CASSLTGVYTEAFF. CDR3 DNA: TGTGCCAGCAGCTTGACAGGGGTCTACACTGAAGCTTTCTTT.

The V call is TRBV10-2, the J call TRBJ2-7; 8 bases agree with TRBD1. CDR3 length: 15 amino acids. The J segment lost 5 bases and the V segment lost 6 bases, leaving 12 bases of the junction unmatched. Germline V gene data show CDR1 as WSHSY and CDR2 as SAAADI. The DNA for the CDR3 is TGCGCCAGCAGGATAATGACAGGGGAGGTAGACGAGCAGTACTTC. It encodes CASRIMTGEVDEQYF.

The table lists this clone with many counts. The J gene is TRBJ1-2, the V gene TRBV18; D is uncertain. Trimming removed 4 bases at V and 2 bases at J, with 11 bases between. The germline V gene has CDR1 KGHSH and CDR2 LQKENI. This CDR3 has 14 amino acids. The CDR3 reads CASSQGLNNYGYTF. In DNA form, the CDR3 reads TGTGCCAGCTCACAGGGCCTCAACAACTATGGCTACACCTTC.